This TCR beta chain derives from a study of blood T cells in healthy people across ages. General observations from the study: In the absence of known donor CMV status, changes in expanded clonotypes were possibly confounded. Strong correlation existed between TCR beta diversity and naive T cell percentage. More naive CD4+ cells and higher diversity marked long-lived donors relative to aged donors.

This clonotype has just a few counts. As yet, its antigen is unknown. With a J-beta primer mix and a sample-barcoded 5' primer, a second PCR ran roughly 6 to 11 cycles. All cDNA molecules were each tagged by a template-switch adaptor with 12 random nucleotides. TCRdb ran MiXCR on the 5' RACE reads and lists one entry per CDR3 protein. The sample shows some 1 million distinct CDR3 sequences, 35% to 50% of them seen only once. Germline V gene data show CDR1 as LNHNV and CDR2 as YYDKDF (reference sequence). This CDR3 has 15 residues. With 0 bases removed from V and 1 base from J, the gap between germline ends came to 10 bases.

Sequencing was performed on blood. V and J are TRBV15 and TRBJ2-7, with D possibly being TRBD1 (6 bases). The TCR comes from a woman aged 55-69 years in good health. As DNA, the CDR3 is TGTGCCACCAGCAGAGAAGGGACATCGTCCTACGAGCAGTACTTC. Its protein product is CATSREGTSSYEQYF.